The present entry profiles one T cell receptor beta chain with its context. Its antigen is undetermined. Trimming at V came to 3 bases and at J to 2 bases, leaving 15 bases not matched to a gene. The CDR3 extends over 18 amino acids. Germline V gene lookup returns CDR1 SGHDN and CDR2 FVKESK. The sample is drawn from a study of T cell repertoires in cytomegalovirus infection. At the level of the study: It was the public TCR beta signatures that indicated both CMV infection and matching HLA type. Study results and caveats: The cumulative frequency of public TCR beta families identified carriers of CMV plus the relevant HLA. In two of eight donors, the top clonotype was HLA-C-restricted CMV-specific.

TCRdb itself ran the reads through MiXCR, one entry per CDR3 protein. The sample has roughly 230,000 distinct CDR3 sequences, 15% to 20% seen once. The rearrangement uses TRBV14 and TRBJ2-7; 8 bases fit TRBD1. The sample taken for sequencing was CD8+ T cells from PBMCs. The sequence derives from a human donor in good health (CMV status not recorded). Some clones in this sample may be carry-over from other donors' samples. This CDR3 is CASSHDRTGWKPTYEQYF. The DNA of the CDR3 is TGTGCCAGCAGCCATGATAGGACAGGGTGGAAGCCCACCTACGAGCAGTACTTC.